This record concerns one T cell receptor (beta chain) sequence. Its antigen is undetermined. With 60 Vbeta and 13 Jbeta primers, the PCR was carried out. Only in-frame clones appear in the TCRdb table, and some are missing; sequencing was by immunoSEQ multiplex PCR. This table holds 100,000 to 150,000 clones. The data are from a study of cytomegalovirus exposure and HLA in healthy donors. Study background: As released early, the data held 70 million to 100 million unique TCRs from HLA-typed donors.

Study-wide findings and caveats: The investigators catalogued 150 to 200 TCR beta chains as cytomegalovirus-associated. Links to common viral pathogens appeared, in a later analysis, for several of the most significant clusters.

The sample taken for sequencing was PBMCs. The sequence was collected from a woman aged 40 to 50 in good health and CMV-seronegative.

CDR3 amino acids: CASSLWLSFPSGANVLTF. DNA for the CDR3: TGTGCCAGCAGTTTATGGTTGTCTTTTCCCTCTGGGGCCAACGTCCTGACTTTC. The chain couples TRBV28 to TRBJ2-6; D gene unclear. The CDR3 is 18 residues long. The germline V gene has CDR1 MDHEN and CDR2 SYDVKM. V gave up 0 bases and J gave up 0 bases, with 12 bases separating them.